This T cell receptor beta chain comes out of a study of blood T cell repertoires in COVID-19. Study in general: T cells, B-cell-depleted T cells, or PBMCs provided the cDNA or gDNA that served as material.

The CDR3 contains 13 residues. The V end lost 6 bases, the J end lost 4 bases, and 11 bases lay between the germline ends. Germline-derived CDR1 and CDR2 are MDHEN and SYDVKM. Using immunoSEQ multiplex PCR, the repertoire was profiled, and TCRdb retains in-frame clones only, with some absent. The sample has approximately 22,000 clones, 75% to 95% seen once. The chain joins TRBV28 to TRBJ2-3; D might be TRBD2 (6 bases). The sequenced sample was peripheral blood. The sequence came from a woman aged 65 to 85 with active COVID-19. The CDR3 nucleotides read TGTGCCAGCAGCGAGGGGACTGCAGATACGCAGTATTTT. This translates into CASSEGTADTQYF.